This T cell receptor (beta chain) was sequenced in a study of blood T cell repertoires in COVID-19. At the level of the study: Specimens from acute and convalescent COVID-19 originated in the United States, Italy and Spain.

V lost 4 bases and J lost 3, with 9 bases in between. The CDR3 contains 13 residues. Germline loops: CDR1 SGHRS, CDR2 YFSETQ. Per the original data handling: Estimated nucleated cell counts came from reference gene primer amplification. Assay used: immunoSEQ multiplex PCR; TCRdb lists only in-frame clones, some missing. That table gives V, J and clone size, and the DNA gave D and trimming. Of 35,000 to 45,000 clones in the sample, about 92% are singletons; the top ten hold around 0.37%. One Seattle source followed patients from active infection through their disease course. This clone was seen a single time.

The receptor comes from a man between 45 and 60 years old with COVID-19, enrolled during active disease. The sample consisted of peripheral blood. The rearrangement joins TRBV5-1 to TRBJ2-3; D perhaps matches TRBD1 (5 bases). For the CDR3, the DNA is TGCGCCAGCAGCGTGCAGGGAACAGATACGCAGTATTTT. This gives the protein CASSVQGTDTQYF.